Reported below is one T cell receptor (beta chain). Its target is not known. TCRdb reprocessed the 5' RACE reads with MiXCR, giving one entry per CDR3 protein. The sample has about 220,000 distinct CDR3 sequences; about 7% are singletons. These data belong to a study of CD8 T cells in ankylosing spondylitis. Overall study findings and caveats: A TCR beta motif made of fewer than 10 highly homologous variants seemed typical of ankylosing spondylitis blood.

CDR3 size: 13 residues. Losses at the gene ends were 11 bases for V and 5 bases for J; bases not matched to a gene: 10. The V gene's germline CDR1 is KGHDR and CDR2 SFDVKD. Sequences were obtained from blood, either unsorted or a sorted T cell fraction (not recorded which). The V and J genes are TRBV24-1 and TRBJ1-1; 7 bases line up with TRBD1. The TCR originated in a male donor with ankylosing spondylitis. The CDR3: CAIGTASGTEAFF. The CDR3 nucleotides are TGTGCCATCGGGACAGCCTCAGGGACTGAAGCTTTCTTT.